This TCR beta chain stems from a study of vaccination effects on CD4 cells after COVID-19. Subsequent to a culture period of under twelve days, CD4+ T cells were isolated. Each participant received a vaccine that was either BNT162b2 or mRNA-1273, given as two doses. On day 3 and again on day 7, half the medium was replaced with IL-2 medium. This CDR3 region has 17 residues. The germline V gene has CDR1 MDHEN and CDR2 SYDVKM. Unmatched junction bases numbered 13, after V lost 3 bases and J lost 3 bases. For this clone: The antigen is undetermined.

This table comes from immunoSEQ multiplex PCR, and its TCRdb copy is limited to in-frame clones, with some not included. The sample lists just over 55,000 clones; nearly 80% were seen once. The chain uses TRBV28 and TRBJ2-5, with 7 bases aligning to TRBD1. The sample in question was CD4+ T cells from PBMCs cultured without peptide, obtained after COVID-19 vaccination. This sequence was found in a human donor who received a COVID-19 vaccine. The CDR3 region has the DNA TGTGCCAGCAGTTTCAGGACAGGACTCCCTTGGAAAGAGACCCAGTACTTC. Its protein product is CASSFRTGLPWKETQYF. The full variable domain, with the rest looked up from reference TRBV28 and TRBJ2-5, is DVKVTQSSRYLVKRTGEKVFLECVQDMDHENMFWYRQDPGLGLRLIYFSYDVKMKEKGDIPEGYSVSREKKERFSLILESASTNQTSMYLCASSFRTGLPWKETQYFGPGTRLLVL.